A selection of T cell receptor beta chains follows, all from one sample in a study of T cells after yellow fever vaccination. TCRdb independently ran MiXCR on the 5' RACE reads; one entry per CDR3 protein. The sample has 200,000 to 300,000 distinct CDR3 sequences, 3.6% seen once. Sequencing used PBMCs, obtained 15 days after the yellow fever booster vaccination. The receptors derive from a man between 18 and 35 years old who received the YFV17D yellow fever vaccine. CDR3s include the opening cysteine and the closing phenylalanine or tryptophan. The order of the fields is V gene, CDR3 length, D gene, J gene, clone size, CDR3 DNA, CDR3 protein. The D gene is left open where the match is weak. Clone size appears in some rows only: once, few, many, or a class for an expanded clone.

v_gene: TRBV6-5; len: 17; d_gene: -; j_gene: TRBJ2-1; abundance: many; CDR3nt: TGTGCCAGCAGTTACCCCCCCGGGGGAAGCTCCTACAATGAGCAGTTCTTC; CDR3aa: CASSYPPGGSSYNEQFF
v_gene: TRBV12-3/TRBV12-4; len: 14; d_gene: TRBD1; j_gene: TRBJ1-4; abundance: many; CDR3nt: TGTGCCAGCAGTTTAAGGGGGCCCGGGGAAAAACTGTTTTTT; CDR3aa: CASSLRGPGEKLFF
v_gene: TRBV7-2; len: 18; d_gene: -; j_gene: TRBJ2-5; abundance: many; CDR3nt: TGTGCCAGCAGCTTAAGCGGACTGTGGTGGGGGTCAGGAGAGACCCAGTACTTC; CDR3aa: CASSLSGLWWGSGETQYF
v_gene: TRBV2; len: 12; d_gene: -; j_gene: TRBJ2-5; abundance: many; CDR3nt: TGTGCCAGCAGTGAATTAGAGGAGACCCAGTACTTC; CDR3aa: CASSELEETQYF
v_gene: TRBV7-8; len: 14; d_gene: TRBD2; j_gene: TRBJ2-5; abundance: many; CDR3nt: TGTGCCAGCAGACCGGGACTAGTGGGTGAGACCCAGTACTTC; CDR3aa: CASRPGLVGETQYF
v_gene: TRBV6-5; len: 16; d_gene: -; j_gene: TRBJ2-2; abundance: many; CDR3nt: TGTGCCAGCAGTTACAGTGGCAGGGGCGACGCCGGGGAGCTGTTTTTT; CDR3aa: CASSYSGRGDAGELFF
v_gene: TRBV20-1; len: 14; d_gene: -; j_gene: TRBJ2-1; abundance: many; CDR3nt: TGCAGTGCTAGGACGATGGGACGGAACAATGAGCAGTTCTTC; CDR3aa: CSARTMGRNNEQFF
v_gene: TRBV5-1; len: 14; d_gene: -; j_gene: TRBJ1-1; abundance: many; CDR3nt: TGCGCCAGCAGCTTGGACAGCATGAACACTGAAGCTTTCTTT; CDR3aa: CASSLDSMNTEAFF
v_gene: TRBV24-1; len: 21; d_gene: TRBD1; j_gene: TRBJ1-5; abundance: few; CDR3nt: TGTGCCACCAGTGAACCCTGGACAGGCCACTGCAATCTCTATAGCAATCAGCCCCAGCATTTT; CDR3aa: CATSEPWTGHCNLYSNQPQHF
v_gene: TRBV4-3; len: 18; d_gene: -; j_gene: TRBJ2-6; abundance: many; CDR3nt: TGCGCCAGCAGCCAACAGCAGGAGGGGGGCTCTGGGGCCAACGTCCTGACTTTC; CDR3aa: CASSQQQEGGSGANVLTF
v_gene: TRBV7-2; len: 15; d_gene: -; j_gene: TRBJ2-2; abundance: many; CDR3nt: TGTGCCAGCAGCAAGCATCCTCGGAGCACCGGGGAGCTGTTTTTT; CDR3aa: CASSKHPRSTGELFF
v_gene: TRBV6-2/TRBV6-3; len: 13; d_gene: -; j_gene: TRBJ2-1; abundance: many; CDR3nt: TGTGCCAGCAACATTGCCGGGGGAGATGAGCAGTTCTTC; CDR3aa: CASNIAGGDEQFF
v_gene: TRBV20-1; len: 15; d_gene: -; j_gene: TRBJ1-5; abundance: many; CDR3nt: TGCAGTGCTAGACGTTCTGGGGAGAGCAATCAGCCCCAGCATTTT; CDR3aa: CSARRSGESNQPQHF
v_gene: TRBV19; len: 12; d_gene: -; j_gene: TRBJ2-2; abundance: -; CDR3nt: TGTGCCAGTACCTCCTCAGAGGGGGAGCTGTTTTTT; CDR3aa: CASTSSEGELFF
v_gene: TRBV18; len: 16; d_gene: -; j_gene: TRBJ1-1; abundance: many; CDR3nt: TGTGCCAGCTCACCATCAGGACCGAACGGAGGGACTGAAGCTTTCTTT; CDR3aa: CASSPSGPNGGTEAFF
v_gene: TRBV12-3/TRBV12-4; len: 13; d_gene: -; j_gene: TRBJ1-2; abundance: many; CDR3nt: TGTGCCAGCACCACTTGGGGGCCTGGTGGCTACACCTTC; CDR3aa: CASTTWGPGGYTF
v_gene: TRBV5-6; len: 18; d_gene: TRBD2; j_gene: TRBJ2-1; abundance: many; CDR3nt: TGTGCCAGCAGCCCGACCGTCCTGGGGCGGGGGGGCTTGGGAGAGCAGTTCTTC; CDR3aa: CASSPTVLGRGGLGEQFF
v_gene: TRBV7-9; len: 17; d_gene: TRBD1; j_gene: TRBJ2-5; abundance: -; CDR3nt: TGTGCCAGCAGCCCCCGACAGGGGGTAACACAGCAAGAGACCCAGTACTTC; CDR3aa: CASSPRQGVTQQETQYF
v_gene: TRBV20-1; len: 16; d_gene: TRBD2; j_gene: TRBJ2-3; abundance: many; CDR3nt: TGCAGTGCGTCTAGCGGGGGGGCCCCCAGCACAGATACGCAGTATTTT; CDR3aa: CSASSGGAPSTDTQYF
v_gene: TRBV3-1; len: 17; d_gene: -; j_gene: TRBJ2-1; abundance: many; CDR3nt: TGTGCCAGCAGCCCGCGTTCGGGTCTAGTTGATTACAATGAGCAGTTCTTC; CDR3aa: CASSPRSGLVDYNEQFF
v_gene: TRBV27; len: 13; d_gene: -; j_gene: TRBJ2-3; abundance: many; CDR3nt: TGTGCCAGCGCGGACGCGGTCCCAGATACGCAGTATTTT; CDR3aa: CASADAVPDTQYF
v_gene: TRBV5-1; len: 15; d_gene: -; j_gene: TRBJ2-5; abundance: many; CDR3nt: TGCGCCAGCAGCTTGGTTCAGGGCGGGCGAGAGACCCAGTACTTC; CDR3aa: CASSLVQGGRETQYF
v_gene: TRBV5-1; len: 13; d_gene: TRBD2; j_gene: TRBJ2-5; abundance: many; CDR3nt: TGCGCCAGCAGCAACCAGGGAGGGGAGACCCAGTACTTC; CDR3aa: CASSNQGGETQYF
v_gene: TRBV6-2/TRBV6-3; len: 17; d_gene: -; j_gene: TRBJ2-1; abundance: many; CDR3nt: TGTGCCAGCAGTTACTCGAGGAGGCCGTGGCCCCCCGATGAGCAGTTCTTC; CDR3aa: CASSYSRRPWPPDEQFF
v_gene: TRBV5-1; len: 18; d_gene: -; j_gene: TRBJ2-6; abundance: many; CDR3nt: TGCGCCAGCAGCGGCTCCGAGGGAAGTCACTCTGGGGCCAACGTCCTGACTTTC; CDR3aa: CASSGSEGSHSGANVLTF
v_gene: TRBV12-3/TRBV12-4; len: 17; d_gene: -; j_gene: TRBJ2-1; abundance: many; CDR3nt: TGTGCCAGCAGTTTAGCGGAGGGGGGTCGCGCCTACAATGAGCAGTTCTTC; CDR3aa: CASSLAEGGRAYNEQFF
v_gene: TRBV7-2; len: 13; d_gene: -; j_gene: TRBJ2-5; abundance: many; CDR3nt: TGCGCCAGCAGCCGCGGGCAGCAAGAGACCCAGTACTTC; CDR3aa: CASSRGQQETQYF
v_gene: TRBV7-2; len: 15; d_gene: -; j_gene: TRBJ2-2; abundance: many; CDR3nt: TGTGCCAGCAGCTTAGTCCCTGCAGGGACCGGGGAGCTGTTTTTT; CDR3aa: CASSLVPAGTGELFF
v_gene: TRBV2; len: 16; d_gene: TRBD2; j_gene: TRBJ2-3; abundance: -; CDR3nt: TGTGCCAGCAGTGAATTTGCGGGGGGGCCTGGAGATACGCAGTATTTT; CDR3aa: CASSEFAGGPGDTQYF
v_gene: TRBV20-1; len: 13; d_gene: TRBD1; j_gene: TRBJ1-1; abundance: many; CDR3nt: TGCAGTGCTTTTCAGGGGGCTGACACTGAAGCTTTCTTT; CDR3aa: CSAFQGADTEAFF
v_gene: TRBV27; len: 13; d_gene: -; j_gene: TRBJ1-6; abundance: many; CDR3nt: TGTGCCAGCAGTTTAACACCCTATTCACCCCTCCACTTT; CDR3aa: CASSLTPYSPLHF
v_gene: TRBV5-1; len: 11; d_gene: -; j_gene: TRBJ2-1; abundance: many; CDR3nt: TGCGCCAGCAAGTGGGGTAATGAGCAGTTCTTC; CDR3aa: CASKWGNEQFF
v_gene: TRBV5-4; len: 13; d_gene: -; j_gene: TRBJ2-3; abundance: -; CDR3nt: TGTGCCAGCAGCTTTCCGATCACAGATACGCAGTATTTT; CDR3aa: CASSFPITDTQYF
v_gene: TRBV11-1; len: 14; d_gene: TRBD1; j_gene: TRBJ1-2; abundance: few; CDR3nt: TGTGCCAGCAGCTCGGACAGGGGGCTCGGTGGCTACACCTTC; CDR3aa: CASSSDRGLGGYTF
v_gene: TRBV20-1; len: 15; d_gene: TRBD2; j_gene: TRBJ2-1; abundance: many; CDR3nt: TGCAGTGCTCACGGGGGGGACTCTCCGGGGAATGAGCAGTTCTTC; CDR3aa: CSAHGGDSPGNEQFF
v_gene: TRBV29-1; len: 12; d_gene: -; j_gene: TRBJ2-5; abundance: many; CDR3nt: TGCAGCGTTGAATGGGAGGCGGAGACCCAGTACTTC; CDR3aa: CSVEWEAETQYF
v_gene: TRBV27; len: 15; d_gene: -; j_gene: TRBJ2-3; abundance: many; CDR3nt: TGTGCCAGCAGTTTTTGGGGAAGACGCACAGATACGCAGTATTTT; CDR3aa: CASSFWGRRTDTQYF
v_gene: TRBV6-6; len: 13; d_gene: -; j_gene: TRBJ2-5; abundance: many; CDR3nt: TGTGCCACCTACCAAGGCAACCAAGAGACCCAGTACTTC; CDR3aa: CATYQGNQETQYF
v_gene: TRBV19; len: 13; d_gene: -; j_gene: TRBJ2-1; abundance: -; CDR3nt: TGTGCCAGTAGACCCACAAACTACAATGAGCAGTTCTTC; CDR3aa: CASRPTNYNEQFF
v_gene: TRBV12-3/TRBV12-4; len: 14; d_gene: -; j_gene: TRBJ2-3; abundance: -; CDR3nt: TGTGCCAGCACGAGGGGGGAAAGCACAGATACGCAGTATTTT; CDR3aa: CASTRGESTDTQYF
v_gene: TRBV7-2; len: 15; d_gene: TRBD2; j_gene: TRBJ2-5; abundance: many; CDR3nt: TGTGCCAGCAGCTTATTACTAGCGGGGAGGGAGACCCAGTACTTC; CDR3aa: CASSLLLAGRETQYF
v_gene: TRBV20-1; len: 12; d_gene: TRBD1; j_gene: TRBJ2-7; abundance: many; CDR3nt: TGCAGTGCGTCGGGACAGTCCTACGAGCAGTACTTC; CDR3aa: CSASGQSYEQYF
v_gene: TRBV12-3/TRBV12-4; len: 15; d_gene: -; j_gene: TRBJ1-1; abundance: -; CDR3nt: TGTGCCAGCAGGCCGACAGGCGCCGCGGGCACTGAAGCTTTCTTT; CDR3aa: CASRPTGAAGTEAFF
v_gene: TRBV27; len: 14; d_gene: -; j_gene: TRBJ2-3; abundance: many; CDR3nt: TGTGCCAGCAGCGAGGTGGGGTTCACAGATACGCAGTATTTT; CDR3aa: CASSEVGFTDTQYF
v_gene: TRBV5-4; len: 15; d_gene: -; j_gene: TRBJ1-1; abundance: few; CDR3nt: TGTGCCAGCAGCTTGGCACAGGGTATCGGCACTGAAGCTTTCTTT; CDR3aa: CASSLAQGIGTEAFF
v_gene: TRBV12-3/TRBV12-4; len: 15; d_gene: -; j_gene: TRBJ1-2; abundance: many; CDR3nt: TGTGCCAGCAGGACGATAGAGGGACAAGGATATGGCTACACCTTC; CDR3aa: CASRTIEGQGYGYTF
v_gene: TRBV5-1; len: 14; d_gene: -; j_gene: TRBJ2-5; abundance: many; CDR3nt: TGCGCCAGCAGCTTGGAGACGCCACAGGGAGCCCAGTACTTC; CDR3aa: CASSLETPQGAQYF
v_gene: TRBV5-1; len: 15; d_gene: -; j_gene: TRBJ1-5; abundance: -; CDR3nt: TGCGCCAGCAGCTTAGAGGGCTCTGACTATCAGCCCCAGCATTTT; CDR3aa: CASSLEGSDYQPQHF
v_gene: TRBV20-1; len: 11; d_gene: -; j_gene: TRBJ1-5; abundance: many; CDR3nt: TGCAGTGCTAGAGATGGTCGGACCCAGCATTTT; CDR3aa: CSARDGRTQHF
v_gene: TRBV4-3; len: 14; d_gene: -; j_gene: TRBJ1-1; abundance: few; CDR3nt: TGCGCCAGCAGCCAAGACAGGGTTTACACTGAAGCTTTCTTT; CDR3aa: CASSQDRVYTEAFF
v_gene: TRBV10-3; len: 15; d_gene: -; j_gene: TRBJ2-5; abundance: many; CDR3nt: TGTGCCATCAGTGTGCGCGGACCCGATCAAGAGACCCAGTACTTC; CDR3aa: CAISVRGPDQETQYF
v_gene: TRBV24-1; len: 13; d_gene: -; j_gene: TRBJ1-2; abundance: many; CDR3nt: TGTGCCACCAGTGATATCAGGGGAGAGGGCTACACCTTC; CDR3aa: CATSDIRGEGYTF
v_gene: TRBV5-1; len: 15; d_gene: TRBD1; j_gene: TRBJ1-1; abundance: -; CDR3nt: TGCGCCAGCAGCGCGGGACAGGGGTTGAACACTGAAGCTTTCTTT; CDR3aa: CASSAGQGLNTEAFF